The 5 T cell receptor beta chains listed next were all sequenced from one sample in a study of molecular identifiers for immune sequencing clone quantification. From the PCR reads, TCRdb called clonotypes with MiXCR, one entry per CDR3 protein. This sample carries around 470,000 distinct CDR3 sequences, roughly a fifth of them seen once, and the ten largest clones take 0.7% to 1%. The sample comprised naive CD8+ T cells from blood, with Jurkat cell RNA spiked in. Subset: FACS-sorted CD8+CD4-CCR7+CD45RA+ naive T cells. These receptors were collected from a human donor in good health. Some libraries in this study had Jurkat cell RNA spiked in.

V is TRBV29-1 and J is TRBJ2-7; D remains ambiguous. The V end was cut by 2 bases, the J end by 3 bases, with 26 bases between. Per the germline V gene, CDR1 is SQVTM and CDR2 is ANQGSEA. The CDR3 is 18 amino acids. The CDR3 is CSVETLQVRVSENYEQYF. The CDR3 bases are TGCAGCGTTGAAACCCTCCAAGTACGGGTCAGCGAAAACTACGAGCAGTACTTC.

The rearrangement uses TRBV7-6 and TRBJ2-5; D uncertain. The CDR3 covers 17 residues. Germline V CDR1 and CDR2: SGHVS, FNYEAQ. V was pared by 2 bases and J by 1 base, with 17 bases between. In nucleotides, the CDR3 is TGTGCCAGCAGCTTAAGTACAAGGACCCTGTTCCAAGAGACCCAGTACTTC. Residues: CASSLSTRTLFQETQYF.

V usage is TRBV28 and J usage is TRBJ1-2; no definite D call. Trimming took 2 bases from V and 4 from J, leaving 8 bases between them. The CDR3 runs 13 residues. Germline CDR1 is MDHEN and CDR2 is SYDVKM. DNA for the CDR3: TGTGCCAGCAGTTTAGGCCCCACCTATGGCTACACCTTC. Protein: CASSLGPTYGYTF.

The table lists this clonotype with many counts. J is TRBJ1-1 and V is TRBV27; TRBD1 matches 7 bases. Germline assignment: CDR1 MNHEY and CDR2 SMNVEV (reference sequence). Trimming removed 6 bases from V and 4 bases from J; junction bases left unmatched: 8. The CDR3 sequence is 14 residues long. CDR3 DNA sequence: TGTGCCAGCAGCGGACAGGCGTCTGGCACTGAAGCTTTCTTT. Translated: CASSGQASGTEAFF.

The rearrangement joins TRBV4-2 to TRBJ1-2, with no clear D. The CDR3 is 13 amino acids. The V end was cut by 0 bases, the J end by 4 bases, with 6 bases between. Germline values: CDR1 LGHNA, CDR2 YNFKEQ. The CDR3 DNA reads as TGTGCCAGCAGCCAAGAGGGCAGCTATGGCTACACCTTC. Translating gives CASSQEGSYGYTF.